These 2 T cell receptor beta chains share one sample of origin, sequenced in a study of cytomegalovirus exposure and HLA in healthy donors. The protocol was immunoSEQ multiplex PCR, while the TCRdb copy is restricted to in-frame clones and leaves out a portion. The table includes about 110,000 clones, roughly 95% detected once. The sample was PBMCs. Receptors were obtained from a woman under 30 in good health and CMV-seronegative.

J is TRBJ2-7 and V is TRBV18, with D perhaps matching TRBD2 (6 bases). The CDR3 is 13 amino acids. Germline V gene sequence: CDR1 KGHSH, CDR2 LQKENI. Between the trimmed V and J ends, which lost 2 bases and 7 bases, there was a span of 12 bases. CDR3 protein: CASSPGGSGEQYF. CDR3 DNA: TGTGCCAGCTCACCAGGGGGGTCTGGGGAGCAGTACTTC.

The V call is TRBV14, the J call TRBJ1-1; tentative D call: TRBD1 (6 bases). The V and J ends lost 1 base and 2 bases respectively, with 11 bases between them. Germline CDR1 reads SGHDN; CDR2 reads FVKESK. This CDR3 region has 15 residues. CDR3 region: CASSQARTANTEAFF. CDR3 nucleotide sequence: TGTGCCAGCAGCCAAGCCCGGACAGCCAACACTGAAGCTTTCTTT.